This T cell receptor (beta chain) was recovered during a study of blood T cell repertoires in COVID-19. Study overall: Samples came from the United States, Italy and Spain, spanning acute and convalescent COVID-19. T cells, B-cell-depleted T cells, or PBMCs supplied cDNA or gDNA.

Study processing details: By means of reference gene primer amplification, nucleated cell counts were estimated. Repertoires were generated with immunoSEQ multiplex PCR, while TCRdb's copy carries only in-frame clones and drops some. The V and J calls and the clone size are those of that table, but D and trimming were determined from the DNA. The data show about 170,000 clones, with 65% to 85% seen just once and 3.6% held by the top ten. The germline V gene has CDR1 LGHNA and CDR2 YSLEER. The CDR3 is 15 residues long. The V end lost 0 bases, the J end lost 5 bases, and 13 bases lay between the germline ends. Recruitment covered about two dozen US areas and drew participants whose ages spanned roughly 18 to 90 years.

This chain joins TRBV4-3 and TRBJ2-5; maybe TRBD1 (5 bases). The receptor's source is a woman aged 45-59 years in a cohort exposed to, infected with or recovered from COVID-19 (not recorded which). The sample was PBMCs or T cells enriched from blood (not recorded which). As DNA, the CDR3 is TGCGCCAGCAGCCAAGATCAAGGGGTAGGGGAGACCCAGTACTTC. Its translation is CASSQDQGVGETQYF.